A selection of T cell receptor beta chains follows, all from one sample in a study of T-cell memory formation after mild COVID-19. TCRdb redid the calling of the 5' RACE reads with MiXCR, one entry per CDR3 protein. The sample holds about 340,000 distinct CDR3 sequences, approximately 13% seen once. Source material: PBMCs or a T cell subset sorted from them (not recorded which). The receptors were gathered from a man between 18 and 35 years old who had mild COVID-19 (a few samples of this study predate the infection). Cell type and time point are not known. Each CDR3 is given with its conserved first and last residue. Each record gives: clone size, J gene, D gene, V gene, CDR3 protein, CDR3 DNA. D genes are given only for firm matches. Some rows have no size entry. The others give once, few or many, or a class for an expanded clone.

>many|TRBJ2-5|.|TRBV3-1
CASSQEVGTQQETQYF
TGTGCCAGCAGCCAAGAAGTGGGTACACAACAAGAGACCCAGTACTTC
>few|TRBJ1-5|TRBD1|TRBV6-5
CASSPGTATFNQPQHF
TGTGCCAGCAGCCCTGGGACAGCTACCTTCAATCAGCCCCAGCATTTT
>.|TRBJ1-4|TRBD1|TRBV7-8
CASSSWPRGGVNEKLFF
TGTGCCAGCAGCTCATGGCCCCGAGGGGGCGTTAATGAAAAACTGTTTTTT
>.|TRBJ2-7|TRBD1|TRBV9
CASSPRTGVGSYEQYF
TGTGCCAGCAGCCCTCGGACAGGGGTGGGCTCCTACGAGCAGTACTTC
>.|TRBJ1-2|.|TRBV27
CASGQPQRSGYTF
TGTGCCAGCGGGCAGCCCCAGCGTTCGGGCTACACCTTC
>.|TRBJ2-5|TRBD2|TRBV4-1
CASSRIAGETQYF
TGCGCCAGCAGTCGAATAGCGGGGGAGACCCAGTACTTC
>.|TRBJ2-5|TRBD2|TRBV7-2
CASSWLAGGGETQYF
TGTGCCAGCAGCTGGCTAGCGGGGGGCGGGGAGACCCAGTACTTC
>few|TRBJ1-1|.|TRBV5-1
CASSFVENTEAFF
TGCGCCAGCAGCTTCGTTGAGAACACTGAAGCTTTCTTT
>few|TRBJ2-1|.|TRBV25-1
CASSEYAAVNEQFF
TGTGCCAGCAGTGAATATGCAGCGGTTAATGAGCAGTTCTTC
>.|TRBJ2-2|TRBD1|TRBV5-6
CASSKDRGNGGELFF
TGTGCCAGCAGCAAAGACAGGGGGAACGGCGGGGAGCTGTTTTTT
>few|TRBJ2-2|.|TRBV4-1
CASSHPGTETGELFF
TGCGCCAGCAGCCACCCCGGGACCGAGACCGGGGAGCTGTTTTTT
>many|TRBJ1-2|.|TRBV5-1
CASSLFDRANYGYTF
TGCGCCAGCAGCCTTTTCGACCGAGCTAACTATGGCTACACCTTC
>once|TRBJ1-5|.|TRBV19
CASSIGGGERNQPQHF
TGTGCCAGTAGTATCGGCGGTGGGGAGCGCAATCAGCCCCAGCATTTT
>many|TRBJ2-5|.|TRBV27
CASGGWGAGAQYF
TGTGCCAGTGGAGGGTGGGGGGCTGGGGCCCAGTACTTC
>few|TRBJ2-1|.|TRBV11-1
CASSSLEVIDRNEQFF
TGTGCCAGCAGCTCCCTGGAAGTGATAGACCGCAATGAGCAGTTCTTC
>few|TRBJ1-2|TRBD1|TRBV5-1
CASSPIGQGGSGEYGYTF
TGCGCCAGCAGCCCTATCGGACAGGGGGGTTCTGGCGAATATGGCTACACCTTC
>.|TRBJ2-5|.|TRBV5-1
CARLQETQYF
TGCGCCAGGCTTCAAGAGACCCAGTACTTC
>.|TRBJ2-3|TRBD1|TRBV5-1
CASSLEGTGTNTQYF
TGCGCCAGCAGCTTGGAGGGGACAGGTACGAATACGCAGTATTTT
>few|TRBJ1-5|TRBD1|TRBV2
CASGEGQEDNQPQHF
TGTGCCAGCGGGGAGGGACAGGAAGACAATCAGCCCCAGCATTTT
>few|TRBJ2-1|.|TRBV6-2/TRBV6-3
CASSPLRGATSSYNEQFF
TGTGCCAGCAGTCCACTCCGGGGGGCCACTAGCTCCTACAATGAGCAGTTCTTC
>.|TRBJ2-3|.|TRBV5-1
CASSSTSLSHTQYF
TGCGCCAGCAGCTCCACATCCCTGTCCCATACGCAGTATTTT
>.|TRBJ2-5|TRBD1|TRBV12-3/TRBV12-4
CASSFNRQGRLETQYF
TGTGCCAGCAGTTTTAATCGACAGGGAAGGCTTGAGACCCAGTACTTC
>.|TRBJ1-1|.|TRBV25-1
CASSEPPGEAFF
TGTGCCAGCAGTGAGCCCCCCGGCGAAGCTTTCTTT
>.|TRBJ1-4|.|TRBV5-1
CASSSALGNEKLFF
TGCGCCAGCAGCTCGGCCTTGGGGAATGAAAAACTGTTTTTT
>.|TRBJ1-5|TRBD1|TRBV2
CASSPTQGEVQPQHF
TGTGCCAGCAGTCCAACCCAGGGGGAAGTTCAGCCCCAGCATTTT
>.|TRBJ2-2|TRBD1|TRBV20-1
CSARDRGNTGELFF
TGCAGTGCTAGGGACAGGGGGAACACCGGGGAGCTGTTTTTT
>many|TRBJ1-5|.|TRBV7-2
CASSLARAGNQPQHF
TGTGCCAGCAGCTTAGCCAGGGCTGGCAATCAGCCCCAGCATTTT
>.|TRBJ1-2|.|TRBV2
CASSEEGNYGYTF
TGTGCCAGCAGTGAGGAGGGGAACTATGGCTACACCTTC
>.|TRBJ2-1|.|TRBV7-9
CASSQGGVYNEQFF
TGTGCCAGCAGCCAGGGCGGGGTGTACAATGAGCAGTTCTTC
>few|TRBJ2-1|.|TRBV19
CASSILRESGNEQFF
TGTGCCAGTAGTATTTTGAGGGAATCGGGCAATGAGCAGTTCTTC
>few|TRBJ1-2|.|TRBV5-1
CASSLGAGNYGYTF
TGCGCCAGCAGCTTGGGCGCAGGGAACTATGGCTACACCTTC
>few|TRBJ2-5|TRBD1|TRBV5-1
CPSSFPGGETQYF
TGCCCCAGCAGCTTCCCAGGGGGAGAGACCCAGTACTTC
>few|TRBJ2-3|.|TRBV6-5
CASCPGLSTDTQYF
TGTGCCAGCTGCCCGGGACTTTCCACAGATACGCAGTATTTT
>many|TRBJ2-3|.|TRBV7-2
CASSPRQAYTDTQYF
TGTGCCAGCAGCCCGAGACAGGCTTACACAGATACGCAGTATTTT
>.|TRBJ2-7|.|TRBV7-3
CASSLTGDPTRGKDEQYF
TGTGCCAGCAGCTTAACAGGGGACCCGACACGGGGTAAGGACGAGCAGTACTTC
>once|TRBJ1-1|.|TRBV15
CATSRGGGRYKGTEAFF
TGTGCCACCAGCAGAGGGGGCGGGAGGTACAAAGGCACTGAAGCTTTCTTT
>few|TRBJ2-1|TRBD2|TRBV4-1
CASSQAYAGGEQFF
TGCGCCAGCAGCCAAGCCTACGCGGGAGGAGAGCAGTTCTTC
>few|TRBJ1-2|.|TRBV7-2
CASSFEGTIGYTF
TGTGCCAGCAGCTTCGAAGGGACGATTGGCTACACCTTC
>many|TRBJ2-5|.|TRBV25-1
CASSEGPEGETQYF
TGTGCCAGCAGTGAAGGTCCGGAGGGAGAGACCCAGTACTTC
>.|TRBJ2-7|.|TRBV7-9
CASSLAIREQYF
TGTGCCAGCAGCTTAGCGATAAGGGAGCAGTACTTC
>many|TRBJ2-3|.|TRBV4-1
CASSQEGLPNTDTQYF
TGCGCCAGCAGCCAAGAGGGACTCCCAAACACAGATACGCAGTATTTT
>.|TRBJ1-2|TRBD1|TRBV6-1
CATGQVGVTYGYTF
TGTGCCACCGGACAGGTGGGGGTTACCTATGGCTACACCTTC
>.|TRBJ2-2|.|TRBV5-1
CASRSPDRANTGELFF
TGCGCCAGCAGATCCCCCGACAGAGCGAACACCGGGGAGCTGTTTTTT